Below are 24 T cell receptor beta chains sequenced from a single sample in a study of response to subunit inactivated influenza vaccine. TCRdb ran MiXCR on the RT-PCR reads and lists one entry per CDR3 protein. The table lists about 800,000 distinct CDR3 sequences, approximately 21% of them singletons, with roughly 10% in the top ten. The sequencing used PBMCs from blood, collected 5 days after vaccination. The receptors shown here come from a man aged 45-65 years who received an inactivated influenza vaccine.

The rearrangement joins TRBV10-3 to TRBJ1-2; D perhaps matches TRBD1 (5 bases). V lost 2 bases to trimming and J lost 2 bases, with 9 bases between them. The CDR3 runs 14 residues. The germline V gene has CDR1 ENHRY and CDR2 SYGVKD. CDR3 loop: CAISEAGPNYGYTF. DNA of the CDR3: TGTGCCATCAGTGAGGCGGGGCCGAACTATGGCTACACCTTC.

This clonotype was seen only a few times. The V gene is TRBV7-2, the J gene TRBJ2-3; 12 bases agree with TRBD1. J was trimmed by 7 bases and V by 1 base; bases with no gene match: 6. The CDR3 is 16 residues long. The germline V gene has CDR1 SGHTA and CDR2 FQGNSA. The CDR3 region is CASSLGGTGGANTQYF. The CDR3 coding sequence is TGTGCCAGCAGCTTAGGCGGGACAGGGGGCGCAAATACGCAGTATTTT.

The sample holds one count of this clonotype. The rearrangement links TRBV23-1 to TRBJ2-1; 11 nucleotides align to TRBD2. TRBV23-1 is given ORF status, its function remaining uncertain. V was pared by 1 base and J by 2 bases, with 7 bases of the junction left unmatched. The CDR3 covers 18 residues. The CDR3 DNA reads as TGCGCCAGCAGTCAATTTCCTAGCGGGGGGAGCCCCTACAATGAGCAGTTCTTC. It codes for CASSQFPSGGSPYNEQFF.

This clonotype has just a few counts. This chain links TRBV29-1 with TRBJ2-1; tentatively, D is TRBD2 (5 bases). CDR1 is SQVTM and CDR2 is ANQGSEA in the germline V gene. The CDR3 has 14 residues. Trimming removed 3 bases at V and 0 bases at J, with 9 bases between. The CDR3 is CSVELALSYNEQFF. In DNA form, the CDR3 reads TGCAGCGTTGAGCTAGCCCTCTCCTACAATGAGCAGTTCTTC.

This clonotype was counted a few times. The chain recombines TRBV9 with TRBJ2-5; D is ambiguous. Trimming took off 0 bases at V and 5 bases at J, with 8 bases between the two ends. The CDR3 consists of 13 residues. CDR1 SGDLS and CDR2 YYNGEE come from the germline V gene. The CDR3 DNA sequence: TGTGCCAGCAGCGTAGTTGAGTGGGAGACCCAGTACTTC. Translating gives CASSVVEWETQYF.

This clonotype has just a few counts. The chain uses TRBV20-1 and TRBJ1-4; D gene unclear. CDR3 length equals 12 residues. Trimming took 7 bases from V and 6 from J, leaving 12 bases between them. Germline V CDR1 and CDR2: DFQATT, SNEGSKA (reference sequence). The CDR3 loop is CSGKKGDEKLFF. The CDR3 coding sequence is TGCAGTGGAAAGAAGGGCGATGAAAAACTGTTTTTT.

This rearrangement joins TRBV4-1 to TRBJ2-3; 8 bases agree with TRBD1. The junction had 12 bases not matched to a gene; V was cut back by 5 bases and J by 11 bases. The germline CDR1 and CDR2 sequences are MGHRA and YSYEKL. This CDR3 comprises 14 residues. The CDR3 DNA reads TGCGCCAGCAGCGCAGTTGACAGGACAGGGTTGCAGTATTTT. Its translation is CASSAVDRTGLQYF.

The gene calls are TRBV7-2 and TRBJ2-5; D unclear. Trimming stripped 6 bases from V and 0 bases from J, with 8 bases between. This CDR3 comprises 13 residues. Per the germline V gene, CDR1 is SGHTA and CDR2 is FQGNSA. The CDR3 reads CASSGKYQETQYF. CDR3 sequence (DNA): TGTGCCAGCAGTGGAAAGTACCAAGAGACCCAGTACTTC. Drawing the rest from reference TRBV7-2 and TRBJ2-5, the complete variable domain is GAGVSQSPSNKVTEKGKDVELRCDPISGHTALYWYRQSLGQGLEFLIYFQGNSAPDKSGLPSDRFSAERTGGSVSTLTIQRTQQEDSAVYLCASSGKYQETQYFGPGTRLLVL.

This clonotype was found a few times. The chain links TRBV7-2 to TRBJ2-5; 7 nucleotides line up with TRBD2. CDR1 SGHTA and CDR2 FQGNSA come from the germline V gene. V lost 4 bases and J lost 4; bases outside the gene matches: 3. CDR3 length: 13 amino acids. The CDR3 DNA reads TGTGCCAGCAGCTCCGGGGGGACAGAGACCCAGTACTTC. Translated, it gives CASSSGGTETQYF.

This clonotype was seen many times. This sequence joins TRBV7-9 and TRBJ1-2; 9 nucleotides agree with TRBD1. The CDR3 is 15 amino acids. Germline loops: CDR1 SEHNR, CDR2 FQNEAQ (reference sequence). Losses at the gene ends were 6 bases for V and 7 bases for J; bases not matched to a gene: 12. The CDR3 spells CASSRSGTGSLGYTF. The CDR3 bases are TGTGCCAGCAGTCGATCCGGGACAGGGTCCCTTGGCTACACCTTC. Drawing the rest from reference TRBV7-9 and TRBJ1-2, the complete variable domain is DTGVSQNPRHKITKRGQNVTFRCDPISEHNRLYWYRQTLGQGPEFLTYFQNEAQLEKSRLLSDRFSAERPKGSFSTLEIQRTEQGDSAMYLCASSRSGTGSLGYTFGSGTRLTVV.

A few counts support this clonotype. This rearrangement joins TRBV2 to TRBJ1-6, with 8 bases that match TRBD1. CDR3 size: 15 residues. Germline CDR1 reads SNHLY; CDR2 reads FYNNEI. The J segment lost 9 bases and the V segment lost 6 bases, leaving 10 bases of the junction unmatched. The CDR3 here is CASRGDGTGGSPLHF. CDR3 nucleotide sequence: TGTGCCAGCAGGGGTGACGGGACAGGAGGTTCACCCCTCCACTTT.

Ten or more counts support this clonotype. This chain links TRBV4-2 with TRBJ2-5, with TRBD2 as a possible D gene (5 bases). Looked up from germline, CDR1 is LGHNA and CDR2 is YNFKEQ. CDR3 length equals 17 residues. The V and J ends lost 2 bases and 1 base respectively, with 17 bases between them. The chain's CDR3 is CASSQIRRTLTQETQYF. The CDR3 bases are TGTGCCAGCAGCCAAATCAGACGGACTCTAACCCAAGAGACCCAGTACTTC.

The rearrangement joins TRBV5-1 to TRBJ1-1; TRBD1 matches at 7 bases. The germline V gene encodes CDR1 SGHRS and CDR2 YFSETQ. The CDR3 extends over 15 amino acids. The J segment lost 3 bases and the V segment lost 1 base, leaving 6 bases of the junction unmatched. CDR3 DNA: TGCGCCAGCAGCTTGACCGACAGGGTGTACACTGAAGCTTTCTTT. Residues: CASSLTDRVYTEAFF.

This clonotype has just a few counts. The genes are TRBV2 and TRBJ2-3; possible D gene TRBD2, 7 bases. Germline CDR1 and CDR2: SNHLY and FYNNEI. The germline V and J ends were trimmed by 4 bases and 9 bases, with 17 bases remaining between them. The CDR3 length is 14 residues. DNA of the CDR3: TGTGCCAGCAGTGGAGAGGGGGGGGCTAGCACGCAGTATTTT. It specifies CASSGEGGASTQYF.

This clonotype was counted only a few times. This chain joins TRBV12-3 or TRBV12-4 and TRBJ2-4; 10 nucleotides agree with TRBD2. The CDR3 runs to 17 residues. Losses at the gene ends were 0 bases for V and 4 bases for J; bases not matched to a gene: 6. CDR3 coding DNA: TGTGCCAGCAGTTTAGCGCTAACTAGCGGGATAAAAAACATTCAGTACTTC. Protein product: CASSLALTSGIKNIQYF.

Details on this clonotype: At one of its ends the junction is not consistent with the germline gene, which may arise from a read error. The CDR3 reads CASSLLAGGYGVF. As DNA, the CDR3 is TGTGCCAGCAGCCTACTAGCGGGGGGGTATGGGGTCTTC. This chain joins TRBV7-2 and TRBJ2-1; 13 nucleotides line up with TRBD2. The germline gives CDR1 SGHTA, CDR2 FQGNSA. The CDR3 sequence is 13 residues long.

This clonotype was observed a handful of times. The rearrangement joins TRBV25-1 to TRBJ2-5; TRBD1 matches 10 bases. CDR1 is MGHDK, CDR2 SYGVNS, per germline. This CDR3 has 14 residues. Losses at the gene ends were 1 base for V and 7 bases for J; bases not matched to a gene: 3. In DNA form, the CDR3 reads TGTGCCAGCAGTGAATCCGGGACAGGGGTGACCCAGTACTTC. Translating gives CASSESGTGVTQYF.

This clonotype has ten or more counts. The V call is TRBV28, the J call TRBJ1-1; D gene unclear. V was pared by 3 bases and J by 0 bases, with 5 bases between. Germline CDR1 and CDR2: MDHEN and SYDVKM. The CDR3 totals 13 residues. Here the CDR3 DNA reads TGTGCCAGCAGTTTTATGGTGAACACTGAAGCTTTCTTT. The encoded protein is CASSFMVNTEAFF.

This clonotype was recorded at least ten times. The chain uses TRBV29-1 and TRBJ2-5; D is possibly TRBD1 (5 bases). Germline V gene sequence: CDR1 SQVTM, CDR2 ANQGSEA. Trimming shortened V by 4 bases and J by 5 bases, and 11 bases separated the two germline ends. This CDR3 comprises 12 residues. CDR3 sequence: CSVAQGRETQYF. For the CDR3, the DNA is TGCAGCGTTGCGCAGGGTCGGGAGACCCAGTACTTC.

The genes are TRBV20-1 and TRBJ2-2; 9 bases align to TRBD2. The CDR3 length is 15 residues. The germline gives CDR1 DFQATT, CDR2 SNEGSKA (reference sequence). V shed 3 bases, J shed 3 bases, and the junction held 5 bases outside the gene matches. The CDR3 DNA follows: TGCAGTGCTAGCATGACTAGCGGCTACACCGGGGAGCTGTTTTTT. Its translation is CSASMTSGYTGELFF.

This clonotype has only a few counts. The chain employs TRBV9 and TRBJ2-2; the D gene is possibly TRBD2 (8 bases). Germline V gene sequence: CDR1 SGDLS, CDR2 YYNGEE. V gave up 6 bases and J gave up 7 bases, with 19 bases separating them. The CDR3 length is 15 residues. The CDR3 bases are TGTGCCAGCAACAGGGGAGAAGCGGGAGTCGGGGAGCTGTTTTTT. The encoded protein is CASNRGEAGVGELFF.

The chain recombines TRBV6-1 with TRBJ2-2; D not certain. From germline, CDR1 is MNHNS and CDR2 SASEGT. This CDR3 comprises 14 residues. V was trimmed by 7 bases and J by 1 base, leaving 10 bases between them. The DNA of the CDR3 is TGTGCCAGCACTCGCAGTTTGAACACCGGGGAGCTGTTTTTT. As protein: CASTRSLNTGELFF.

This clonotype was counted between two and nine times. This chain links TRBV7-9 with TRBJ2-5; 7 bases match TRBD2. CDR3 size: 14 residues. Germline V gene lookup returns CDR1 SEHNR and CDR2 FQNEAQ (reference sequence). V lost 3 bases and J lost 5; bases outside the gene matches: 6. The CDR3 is CASSFWGGMETQYF. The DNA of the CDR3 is TGTGCCAGCAGCTTTTGGGGGGGAATGGAGACCCAGTACTTC. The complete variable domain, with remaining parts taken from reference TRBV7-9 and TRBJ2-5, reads DTGVSQNPRHKITKRGQNVTFRCDPISEHNRLYWYRQTLGQGPEFLTYFQNEAQLEKSRLLSDRFSAERPKGSFSTLEIQRTEQGDSAMYLCASSFWGGMETQYFGPGTRLLVL.

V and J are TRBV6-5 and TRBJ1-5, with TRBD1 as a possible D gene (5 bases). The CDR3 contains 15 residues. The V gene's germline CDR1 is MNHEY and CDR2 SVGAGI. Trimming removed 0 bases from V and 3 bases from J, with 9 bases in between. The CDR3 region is CASSYSRQPNQPQHF. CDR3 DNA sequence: TGTGCCAGCAGTTACTCGAGACAGCCCAATCAGCCCCAGCATTTT.